The clone carrying this T cell receptor (beta chain) has more than one count but fewer than ten. From the 5' RACE reads, TCRdb called clonotypes with MiXCR, one entry per CDR3 protein. The repertoire has about 470,000 distinct CDR3 sequences, roughly 18% of them found once; the top ten carry about 12%. The sample is drawn from a study of T-cell memory formation after mild COVID-19. The CDR3 sequence is 14 residues long. The ends were cut back, 3 bases at V and 8 bases at J, with 17 bases in the middle. The receptor's source is an adult woman who had mild COVID-19 (a few samples of this study predate the infection). Cell type and time point are not known. Sequenced input: PBMCs or a T cell subset sorted from them (not recorded which). The rearrangement links TRBV12-3 or TRBV12-4 to TRBJ2-7; D may correspond to TRBD1 or TRBD2 (5 bases each). CDR3 in amino acids: CASSFGGPGSKQYF. The CDR3 DNA reads as TGTGCCAGCAGTTTTGGGGGACCAGGGAGCAAGCAGTACTTC.